The clone carrying this T cell receptor beta chain has a handful of counts. What it recognizes is unknown. These data come from a study of response to subunit inactivated influenza vaccine. V was trimmed by 1 base and J by 7 bases, leaving 12 bases between them. CDR3 length: 13 amino acids. Germline V CDR1 and CDR2: DFQATT, SNEGSKA (reference sequence). Study-level points and caveats: Every seasonal influenza vaccination brings in few new T cells, the authors suggested.

TCRdb used MiXCR to reprocess the RT-PCR reads, holding one entry per CDR3 protein. The sample holds around 850,000 distinct CDR3 sequences, around 20% seen once. The TCR originated in a man aged 45-65 years who received an inactivated influenza vaccine. The rearrangement uses TRBV20-1 and TRBJ2-3; TRBD2 might be the D (6 bases). The material was PBMCs from blood, obtained 4 to 6 days after vaccination. CDR3 amino acids: CSARAGVVNTQYF. In DNA form, the CDR3 reads TGCAGTGCTAGAGCGGGGGTGGTGAATACGCAGTATTTT.